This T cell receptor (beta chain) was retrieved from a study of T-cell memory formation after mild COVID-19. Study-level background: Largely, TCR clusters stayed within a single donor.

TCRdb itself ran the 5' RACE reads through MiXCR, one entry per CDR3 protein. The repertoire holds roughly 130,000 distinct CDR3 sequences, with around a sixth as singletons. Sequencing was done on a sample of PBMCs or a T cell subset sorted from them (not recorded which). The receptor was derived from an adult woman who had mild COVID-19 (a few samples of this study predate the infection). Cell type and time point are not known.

This CDR3 is CATSDLERGGKDEQFF. Here the CDR3 DNA reads TGTGCCACCAGTGATTTGGAACGAGGGGGCAAGGATGAGCAGTTCTTC. The chain has TRBV24-1 and TRBJ2-1, with 7 bases that match TRBD1. CDR3 length: 16 residues. V was clipped by 0 bases and J by 8 bases; unmatched bases: 9. Germline CDR1 reads KGHDR; CDR2 reads SFDVKD.